These 22 T cell receptor beta chains were all obtained from the same sample, sequenced in a study of blood T cell repertoires in COVID-19. Measured with immunoSEQ multiplex PCR; TCRdb has only the in-frame clones, and not every one. The data contain about 180,000 clones, roughly 88% of them singletons. The sequenced sample was peripheral blood. The source of these receptors is a woman aged 40-49 years with COVID-19, enrolled during active disease.

V and J are TRBV10-2 and TRBJ1-3; the D is unclear. The V gene's germline CDR1 is WSHSY and CDR2 SAAADI. With 7 bases removed from V and 4 bases from J, the gap between germline ends came to 23 bases. This CDR3 spans 17 amino acids. The CDR3 nucleotides are TGCGCCAGCATACTACCGGACGGGAAGAGGTCCGGAAACACCATATATTTT. This encodes CASILPDGKRSGNTIYF.

The sample holds one count of this clone. The CDR3 DNA sequence: TGTGCCAGCAGCTCAAAGGGGGCGCAGTCTGAAAAACTGTTTTTT. Its protein product is CASSSKGAQSEKLFF. The chain has TRBV5-4 and TRBJ1-4; 7 bases line up with TRBD1. Looked up from germline, CDR1 is SGHNT and CDR2 is YYREEE (reference sequence). Trimming at V came to 3 bases and at J to 7 bases, leaving 9 bases not matched to a gene. The CDR3 consists of 15 residues.

The chain joins TRBV3-1 (or the pseudogene TRBV3-2) to TRBJ1-4; D not resolved. The CDR3 spans 13 residues. CDR1 is LGHDT, CDR2 YNNKEL, per germline (reference sequence). V was clipped by 6 bases and J by 5 bases, with 10 bases between them. CDR3 protein: CASSRRLNEKLFF. CDR3 sequence (DNA): TGTGCCAGCAGTCGCCGGTTGAATGAAAAACTGTTTTTT.

V usage is TRBV7-9 and J usage is TRBJ2-5; perhaps TRBD2 as D (5 bases). This CDR3 is built from 15 residues. CDR1 SEHNR and CDR2 FQNEAQ come from the germline V gene (reference sequence). Trimming cost V 7 bases and J 0 bases, with 15 bases left between them. The CDR3 spells CASTLSRGYQETQYF. As DNA, the CDR3 is TGTGCCAGCACCCTTAGTCGGGGATACCAAGAGACCCAGTACTTC.

This chain links TRBV4-1 with TRBJ1-2; no reliable D call. This CDR3 has 15 residues. V lost 4 bases to trimming and J lost 2 bases, with 14 bases between them. The germline V gene has CDR1 MGHRA and CDR2 YSYEKL. The CDR3 here is CASSPDTQQNYGYTF. CDR3 bases: TGCGCCAGCAGCCCAGACACCCAACAGAACTATGGCTACACCTTC.

The CDR3 spells CASSSRQGAYNEKLFF. The DNA of the CDR3 is TGTGCCAGCAGTTCACGACAGGGGGCATATAATGAAAAACTGTTTTTT. The J gene is TRBJ1-4, the V gene TRBV28; TRBD1 agrees at 10 bases. CDR1 MDHEN and CDR2 SYDVKM come from the germline V gene. This CDR3 spans 16 amino acids. V lost 4 bases and J lost 4; bases outside the gene matches: 6.

The V call is TRBV4-1, the J call TRBJ2-5; unclear D gene. Germline V gene lookup returns CDR1 MGHRA and CDR2 YSYEKL. V lost 5 bases, J lost 2 bases, and 12 bases lay in between. CDR3 length: 14 amino acids. CDR3 DNA sequence: TGCGCCAGCAGCGCTCACCAGGTGCAAGAGACCCAGTACTTC. It codes for CASSAHQVQETQYF.

In DNA form, the CDR3 reads TGTGCCAGCTCACGACTGGACAGCTACGAGCAGTACTTC. It yields the protein CASSRLDSYEQYF. This chain connects TRBV18 to TRBJ2-7; TRBD1 might be the D (6 bases). Trimming pared 4 bases from V and 3 bases from J, leaving 10 bases between. The CDR3 has 13 residues. From germline, CDR1 is KGHSH and CDR2 LQKENI.

This clone was found once. The chain links TRBV29-1 to TRBJ1-5; D unclear. The CDR3 consists of 12 residues. CDR1 and CDR2 from the germline V gene are SQVTM and ANQGSEA. V was cut by 4 bases and J by 6 bases, with 10 bases left in between. In DNA, the CDR3 is TGCAGCGTTGGCAGGTACGGTCAGCCCCAGCATTTT. Residues: CSVGRYGQPQHF.

The chain links TRBV28 to TRBJ1-2; D is unresolved. Germline V gene data show CDR1 as MDHEN and CDR2 as SYDVKM. The CDR3 runs to 13 residues. Trimming pared 2 bases from V and 4 bases from J, leaving 8 bases between. CDR3 region: CASSLVQSYGYTF. CDR3 coding DNA: TGTGCCAGCAGTTTAGTCCAGTCCTATGGCTACACCTTC.

The rearrangement uses TRBV18 and TRBJ2-2, with no clear D. Trimming stripped 2 bases from V and 4 bases from J, with 5 bases between. The CDR3 has 13 amino acids. The germline V gene encodes CDR1 KGHSH and CDR2 LQKENI. In DNA form, the CDR3 reads TGTGCCAGCTCACCATCCAGCACCGGGGAGCTGTTTTTT. It codes for CASSPSSTGELFF.

J is TRBJ1-5 and V is TRBV12-3 or TRBV12-4, with D hard to call. The V end was cut by 3 bases, the J end by 7 bases, with 10 bases between. CDR3 length: 13 amino acids. As DNA, the CDR3 is TGTGCCAGCAGTTTGGGTATAGCCCAGCCCCAGCATTTT. Protein sequence: CASSLGIAQPQHF.

The chain links TRBV24-1 to TRBJ2-2; 8 nucleotides match TRBD1. Germline CDR1 and CDR2: KGHDR and SFDVKD. The CDR3 extends over 17 amino acids. The V gene end was trimmed by 4 bases and the J gene end by 3 bases; junction bases not matched to a gene: 9. Here the CDR3 DNA reads TGTGCCACCAGTGACCAGGGCAGGGGGCGATACACCGGGGAGCTGTTTTTT. Protein product: CATSDQGRGRYTGELFF.

Note on this clone: This CDR3 is also generated by other DNA sequences in the sample. V gene TRBV11-3 combines with J gene TRBJ2-1, with 12 bases fitting TRBD2. The J segment lost 4 bases and the V segment lost 3 bases, leaving 4 bases of the junction unmatched. This CDR3 contains 16 residues. Germline V gives CDR1 SGHNT, CDR2 YENEEA. The CDR3 reads CASSLGLAGGYNEQFF. The CDR3 DNA is TGTGCCAGCAGCTTGGGGCTAGCGGGGGGGTACAATGAGCAGTTCTTC.

J is TRBJ2-3 and V is TRBV27; tentatively, D is TRBD2 (6 bases). CDR3 length equals 12 residues. V dropped 4 bases and J dropped 8 bases, with 10 bases sitting between them. Germline values: CDR1 MNHEY, CDR2 SMNVEV (reference sequence). The CDR3: CASSSNGGTQYF. The CDR3 nucleotides are TGTGCCAGCAGTTCCAACGGGGGTACGCAGTATTTT.

The J gene is TRBJ2-7, the V gene TRBV19; possibly TRBD1 for D (6 bases). Trimming shortened V by 9 bases and J by 0 bases, and 18 bases separated the two germline ends. Germline assignment: CDR1 LNHDA and CDR2 SQIVND (reference sequence). The CDR3 consists of 15 residues. In DNA form, the CDR3 reads TGTGCCAGCCAAATCACGACAGGTATCTCCTACGAGCAGTACTTC. It specifies CASQITTGISYEQYF. Looking up the rest from reference TRBV19 and TRBJ2-7 gives the full variable domain: DGGITQSPKYLFRKEGQNVTLSCEQNLNHDAMYWYRQDPGQGLRLIYYSQIVNDFQKGDIAEGYSVSREKKESFPLTVTSAQKNPTAFYLCASQITTGISYEQYFGPGTRLTVT.

This chain uses TRBV20-1 with TRBJ1-5, with D possibly TRBD1 on 6 matching bases. The CDR3 totals 13 residues. Germline CDR1 DFQATT, CDR2 SNEGSKA (reference sequence). Trimming shortened V by 3 bases and J by 7 bases, and 13 bases separated the two germline ends. The CDR3 protein is CSASTGIEQPQHF. For the CDR3, the DNA is TGCAGTGCTAGTACAGGGATAGAGCAGCCCCAGCATTTT.

V and J are TRBV4-1 and TRBJ2-5, with 9 bases matching TRBD2. This CDR3 has 15 amino acids. V shed 4 bases, J shed 1 base, and the junction held 4 bases outside the gene matches. Germline V CDR1 and CDR2: MGHRA, YSYEKL. The CDR3 region is CASSLLLAGQETQYF. The CDR3 DNA sequence: TGCGCCAGCAGCCTCCTACTAGCGGGCCAAGAGACCCAGTACTTC.

The chain links TRBV28 to TRBJ2-7, with TRBD1 identical over 8 bases. J lost 0 bases, V lost 4 bases, and 2 bases had no gene match. Germline loops: CDR1 MDHEN, CDR2 SYDVKM. The CDR3 extends over 14 amino acids. The CDR3 loop reads CASSSGQGSYEQYF. Written as DNA, the CDR3 is TGTGCCAGCAGTTCCGGACAGGGCTCCTACGAGCAGTACTTC. Variable domain in full (rest from reference TRBV28 and TRBJ2-7): DVKVTQSSRYLVKRTGEKVFLECVQDMDHENMFWYRQDPGLGLRLIYFSYDVKMKEKGDIPEGYSVSREKKERFSLILESASTNQTSMYLCASSSGQGSYEQYFGPGTRLTVT.

The gene calls are TRBV2 and TRBJ1-2, with D unresolved. Germline V lookup: CDR1 SNHLY, CDR2 FYNNEI. V shed 10 bases and J shed 4 bases, with 19 bases lying between them. The CDR3 runs 14 residues. The CDR3 sequence is CATPPLEVAYGYTF. CDR3 sequence (DNA): TGTGCCACCCCGCCCCTTGAGGTGGCCTATGGCTACACCTTC. The whole variable domain, filled in from reference TRBV2 and TRBJ1-2, reads EPEVTQTPSHQVTQMGQEVILRCVPISNHLYFYWYRQILGQKVEFLVSFYNNEISEKSEIFDDQFSVERPDGSNFTLKIRSTKLEDSAMYFCATPPLEVAYGYTFGSGTRLTVV.

CDR3 coding DNA: TGTGCCAGCAGCGACCGGGACAGGGGTTTTGGTAATTCACCCCTCCACTTT. Its translation is CASSDRDRGFGNSPLHF. The J gene is TRBJ1-6, the V gene TRBV4-2; 10 bases line up with TRBD1. This CDR3 region has 17 residues. CDR1 is LGHNA, CDR2 YNFKEQ, per germline. Germline trimming cut 5 bases from V and 6 bases from J; bases unmatched to any gene: 10.

DNA of the CDR3: TGTGCCAGCGGATCAGGGGGCCCGAACACTGAAGCTTTCTTT. It yields the protein CASGSGGPNTEAFF. The chain carries TRBV6-5 and TRBJ1-1, with 8 bases identical to TRBD1. This CDR3 is built from 14 residues. Losses at the gene ends were 8 bases for V and 1 base for J; bases not matched to a gene: 6. From germline, CDR1 is MNHEY and CDR2 SVGAGI.